This T cell receptor beta chain was profiled in a study of blood T cell repertoires in COVID-19. Overall study context: Collection of acute and convalescent COVID-19 samples took place in the United States, Italy and Spain. PBMCs, B-cell-depleted T cells, or T cells provided the cDNA or gDNA that made up the material.

Trimming cost V 4 bases and J 4 bases; bases outside gene matches: 4. The CDR3 sequence is 15 residues long. Germline CDR1 and CDR2: SEHNR and FQNEAQ (reference sequence). In the authors' methods: Cell counts per sample came from amplifying reference gene primers. The protocol was immunoSEQ multiplex PCR, while the TCRdb copy is restricted to in-frame clones and leaves out a portion. V, J and clone size are those of that table, while D and trimming were read from the DNA. The repertoire includes about 50,000 clones, around 84% of them detected once, and 4% to 5% sits in the top ten. The receptor was derived from an elderly man with active COVID-19. Sequenced material: peripheral blood. The chain links TRBV7-9 to TRBJ2-1, with 10 nucleotides matching TRBD2. The CDR3 protein is CASSSGLAEYNEQFF. In nucleotides, the CDR3 is TGTGCCAGCAGCTCAGGACTAGCGGAGTACAATGAGCAGTTCTTC.